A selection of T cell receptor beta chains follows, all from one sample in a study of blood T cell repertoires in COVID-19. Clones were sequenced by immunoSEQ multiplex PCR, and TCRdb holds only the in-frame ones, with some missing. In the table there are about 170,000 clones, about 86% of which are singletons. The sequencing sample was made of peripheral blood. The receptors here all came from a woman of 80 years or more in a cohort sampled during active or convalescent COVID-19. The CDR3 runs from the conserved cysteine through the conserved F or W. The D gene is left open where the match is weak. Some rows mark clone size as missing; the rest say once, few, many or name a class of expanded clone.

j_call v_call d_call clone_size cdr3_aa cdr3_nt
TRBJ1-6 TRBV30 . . CAWSPTVRSSPLHF TGTGCCTGGAGTCCGACAGTCCGCAGTTCACCCCTCCACTTT
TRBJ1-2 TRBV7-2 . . CASSLGGGGENYGYTF TGTGCCAGCAGCTTAGGGGGGGGAGGCGAAAACTATGGCTACACCTTC
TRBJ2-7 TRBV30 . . CAWSAPQGYEQYF TGTGCCTGGAGTGCTCCCCAGGGGTACGAGCAGTACTTC
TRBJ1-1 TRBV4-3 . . CASSQDRGTEAFF TGCGCCAGCAGCCAAGATAGAGGCACTGAAGCTTTCTTT
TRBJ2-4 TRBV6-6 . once CASTPPGGRQNIQYF TGTGCCAGCACCCCCCCAGGGGGGAGGCAAAACATTCAGTACTTC
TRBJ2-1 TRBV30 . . CAWSVWGHYEQFF TGTGCCTGGAGTGTATGGGGGCACTATGAGCAGTTCTTC
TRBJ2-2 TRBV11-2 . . CASNPGNTGELFF TGTGCCAGCAACCCGGGTAACACCGGGGAGCTGTTTTTT
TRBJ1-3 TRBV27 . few CASSLSGTFSGNTIYF TGTGCCAGCAGTTTGTCCGGGACATTTTCTGGAAACACCATATATTTT
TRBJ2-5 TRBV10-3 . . CAISESQAGETQYF TGTGCCATCAGTGAGTCCCAAGCGGGAGAGACCCAGTACTTC
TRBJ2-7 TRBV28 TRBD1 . CASGQASYEQYF TGTGCCAGCGGACAGGCGAGCTACGAGCAGTACTTC
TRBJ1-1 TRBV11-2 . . CASSFTDTEAFF TGTGCCAGCAGCTTTACGGACACTGAAGCTTTCTTT
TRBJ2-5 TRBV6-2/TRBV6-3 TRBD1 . CASSRETGGVETQYF TGTGCCAGCAGCAGAGAAACAGGGGGCGTCGAGACCCAGTACTTC
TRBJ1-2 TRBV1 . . CTSSQEGPPNYGYTF TGCACCAGCAGCCAAGAGGGCCCTCCTAACTATGGCTACACCTTC
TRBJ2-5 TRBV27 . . CASSLSDSLQETQYF TGTGCCAGCAGTTTATCGGACAGCCTCCAAGAGACCCAGTACTTC
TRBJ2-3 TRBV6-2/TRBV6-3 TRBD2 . CASSYYSGRETRTDTQYF TGTGCCAGCAGTTACTATAGCGGGAGGGAGACTCGCACAGATACGCAGTATTTT